What follows is one T cell receptor beta chain and its context. The repertoire was sequenced with immunoSEQ multiplex PCR; TCRdb's copy has only in-frame clones and lacks some. The sample consists of fewer than 200,000 clones, over 90% of them appearing once. Deletions cut 0 bases from V and 1 base from J, with 5 bases between. This CDR3 region has 15 residues. Germline CDR1 KGHDR, CDR2 SFDVKD. This record belongs to a study of control samples from healthy donors and cancer patients. The chain carries TRBV24-1 and TRBJ2-2; D remains ambiguous. The clonotype originates from a woman in her 30s in good health. Sequenced sample: blood. The CDR3 sequence is CATSDLQRNTGELFF. The CDR3 DNA is TGTGCCACCAGTGATTTGCAGCGGAACACCGGGGAGCTGTTTTTT.